These 17 T cell receptor beta chains originate from one sample sequenced in a study of tumor-infiltrating lymphocytes in localized non-small cell lung cancer. The repertoire was sequenced with immunoSEQ multiplex PCR; TCRdb's copy has only in-frame clones and lacks some. The sample lists about 6,600 clones, around two thirds occurring once. The specimen was lung tumor tissue. Source of these receptors: a human donor with non-small cell lung cancer.

This chain uses TRBV4-1 with TRBJ2-2; D is undetermined. Germline values: CDR1 MGHRA, CDR2 YSYEKL. This CDR3 contains 15 residues. With 4 bases removed from V and 0 bases from J, the gap between germline ends came to 9 bases. The CDR3, as DNA: TGCGCCAGCAGCCCTACATGGCCGAACACCGGGGAGCTGTTTTTT. Encoded protein: CASSPTWPNTGELFF.

A few counts support this clone. The gene calls are TRBV19 and TRBJ2-1; 8 bases are shared with TRBD2. This CDR3 region has 15 residues. In germline, CDR1 is LNHDA, CDR2 SQIVND (reference sequence). The J segment lost 3 bases and the V segment lost 2 bases, leaving 3 bases of the junction unmatched. CDR3 nucleotides: TGTGCCAGTAGTATAAGGGCGGGGGGCTACAATGAGCAGTTCTTC. The encoded protein is CASSIRAGGYNEQFF.

In its sample, this clone ranks as large. This sequence joins TRBV5-1 and TRBJ2-3; possibly TRBD1 for D (6 bases). Germline CDR1 SGHRS, CDR2 YFSETQ. Trimming cost V 5 bases and J 8 bases, with 24 bases left between them. There are 16 residues in the CDR3. CDR3 DNA sequence: TGCGCCAGCAGGGACGGAAAGACAGGAGACGTACGTACGCAGTATTTT. This sequence encodes CASRDGKTGDVRTQYF.

The chain carries TRBV10-2 and TRBJ2-3, with D possibly being TRBD2 (6 bases). The V end was cut by 1 base, the J end by 6 bases, with 8 bases between. Germline CDR1 WSHSY, CDR2 SAAADI. The CDR3 is 13 amino acids. The CDR3 sequence: CASSELAGDTQYF. The CDR3 coding sequence is TGCGCCAGCAGTGAGTTGGCGGGGGATACGCAGTATTTT.

The chain couples TRBV23-1 to TRBJ1-1; 7 bases align to TRBD1. Being an ORF, TRBV23-1 has a function that is uncertain. J lost 1 base, V lost 1 base, and 3 bases had no gene match. The CDR3 length is 15 residues. The CDR3 DNA follows: TGCGCCAGCAGTCAATGGGGACAGAAGAACACTGAAGCTTTCTTT. It is translated as CASSQWGQKNTEAFF.

The chain couples TRBV6-1 to TRBJ2-7; D remains unclear. This CDR3 has 18 residues. The V end lost 4 bases, the J end lost 1 base, and 23 bases lay between the germline ends. The germline CDR1 and CDR2 sequences are MNHNS and SASEGT. CDR3 DNA sequence: TGTGCCAGCAGTGCGAAGGGTTATGGAACCCTAACGTCCTACGAGCAGTACTTC. This gives the protein CASSAKGYGTLTSYEQYF.

The CDR3 spells CASSRYSGVRTTTNEKLFF. DNA for the CDR3: TGCGCCAGCAGCCGATATTCGGGGGTGAGGACTACAACTAATGAAAAACTGTTTTTT. This rearrangement joins TRBV4-1 to TRBJ1-4; the D gene is possibly TRBD1 (5 bases). Germline CDR1 and CDR2: MGHRA and YSYEKL. This CDR3 has 19 residues. The ends were cut back, 4 bases at V and 0 bases at J, with 21 bases in the middle.

The V call is TRBV4-3, the J call TRBJ2-1, with TRBD2 identical over 7 bases. CDR3 length: 14 residues. Per the germline V gene, CDR1 is LGHNA and CDR2 is YSLEER. Trimming took 4 bases from V and 7 from J; bases not matched to a gene: 7. The CDR3 protein is CASSPWTSSNEQFF. Written as DNA, the CDR3 is TGCGCCAGCAGCCCGTGGACTAGTTCAAATGAGCAGTTCTTC.

This chain uses TRBV5-5 with TRBJ1-6; tentative D call: TRBD1 (5 bases). V was pared by 0 bases and J by 8 bases, with 12 bases between. The CDR3 loop spans 15 amino acids. The germline V gene has CDR1 SGHKS and CDR2 YYEKEE (reference sequence). CDR3 DNA: TGTGCCAGCAGCTTGGACCGGGACGGGGATTCACCCCTCCACTTT. It is translated as CASSLDRDGDSPLHF.

This chain connects TRBV29-1 to TRBJ2-1, with 9 bases lining up with TRBD2. The CDR3 extends over 14 amino acids. V lost 6 bases and J lost 8; bases outside the gene matches: 11. Germline CDR1 reads SQVTM; CDR2 reads ANQGSEA. CDR3 amino acids: CSVKGGLAHHEQFF. CDR3 nucleotide sequence: TGCAGCGTCAAGGGGGGACTAGCACATCATGAGCAGTTCTTC.

The gene calls are TRBV5-4 and TRBJ1-3, with unresolved D. Trimming took off 0 bases at V and 0 bases at J, with 10 bases between the two ends. CDR3 length: 16 residues. The V gene's germline CDR1 is SGHNT and CDR2 YYREEE (reference sequence). This CDR3 reads CASSLAPDISGNTIYF. CDR3 nucleotide sequence: TGTGCCAGCAGCTTGGCCCCAGATATCTCTGGAAACACCATATATTTT. The full variable domain, rest sourced from reference TRBV5-4 and TRBJ1-3, is ETGVTQSPTHLIKTRGQQVTLRCSSQSGHNTVSWYQQALGQGPQFIFQYYREEENGRGNFPPRFSGLQFPNYSSELNVNALELDDSALYLCASSLAPDISGNTIYFGEGSWLTVV.

This chain connects TRBV29-1 to TRBJ2-7; 9 positions agree with TRBD1. The J segment lost 13 bases and the V segment lost 1 base, leaving 8 bases of the junction unmatched. This CDR3 has 12 residues. Germline V CDR1 and CDR2: SQVTM, ANQGSEA. The CDR3, as DNA: TGCAGCGTTGAAGGGGGACAGGGATTTGAATACTTC. Translation gives CSVEGGQGFEYF.

J is TRBJ1-6 and V is TRBV15; D is perhaps TRBD1 (5 bases). V was shortened by 6 bases and J by 5 bases, with 8 bases between the two germline ends. The CDR3 loop spans 13 amino acids. From germline, CDR1 is LNHNV and CDR2 YYDKDF (reference sequence). CDR3 nucleotides: TGTGCCACCAGTGGGGGGGATAATTCACCCCTCCACTTT. Translating it yields CATSGGDNSPLHF. Combining the CDR3 with reference TRBV15 and TRBJ1-6 gives the whole variable domain DAMVIQNPRYQVTQFGKPVTLSCSQTLNHNVMYWYQQKSSQAPKLLFHYYDKDFNNEADTPDNFQSRRPNTSFCFLDIRSPGLGDTAMYLCATSGGDNSPLHFGNGTRLTVT.

The rearrangement uses TRBV7-8 and TRBJ1-5; possible D gene TRBD1, 6 bases. CDR3 length: 17 amino acids. V shed 3 bases and J shed 2 bases, with 17 bases lying between them. Germline CDR1 reads SGHVS; CDR2 reads FQNEAQ. The CDR3 loop reads CASSLGAGGFGNQPQHF. CDR3 nucleotide sequence: TGTGCCAGCAGCTTGGGGGCCGGAGGTTTCGGCAATCAGCCCCAGCATTTT.

The chain links TRBV2 to TRBJ1-1; D remains unclear. CDR1 and CDR2 from the germline V gene are SNHLY and FYNNEI. Trimming left V 1 base short and J 0 bases short, with 9 bases between. The CDR3 runs 15 residues. The CDR3 sequence: CASSEVEEMNTEAFF. The CDR3 bases are TGTGCCAGCAGTGAAGTTGAGGAGATGAACACTGAAGCTTTCTTT.

Here the CDR3 DNA reads TGTGCCAGCAGTTCAGGCCTCTCCTACAATGAGCAGTTCTTC. Amino acid sequence: CASSSGLSYNEQFF. This rearrangement joins TRBV7-6 to TRBJ2-1; D ambiguous. Germline CDR1 is SGHVS and CDR2 is FNYEAQ. V was shortened by 6 bases and J by 0 bases, with 9 bases between the two germline ends. This CDR3 has 14 amino acids.

The table lists this clone with a few counts. J is TRBJ1-2 and V is TRBV7-9; the match to TRBD1 covers 7 bases. The CDR3 is 15 residues long. With V trimmed by 3 bases and J by 4 bases, 8 bases remained unmatched. CDR1 is SEHNR and CDR2 is FQNEAQ in the germline V gene (reference sequence). In DNA form, the CDR3 reads TGTGCCAGCAGCTTTGGGACAGCCGCCCTCTATGGCTACACCTTC. It yields the protein CASSFGTAALYGYTF.